The T cell receptor beta chain under discussion was sequenced for a study of blood T cell repertoires in COVID-19. The wider study: Researchers got acute and convalescent COVID-19 samples from the United States, Italy and Spain. T cells, B-cell-depleted T cells, or PBMCs provided the cDNA or gDNA that served as material.

Trimming shortened V by 1 base and J by 4 bases, and 9 bases separated the two germline ends. The germline CDR1 and CDR2 sequences are SGHRS and YFSETQ. The CDR3 loop spans 13 amino acids. In the original processing: Reference gene primers were amplified, and this amplification served to estimate nucleated cell counts. Profiling relied on immunoSEQ multiplex PCR, and the TCRdb table lists in-frame clones only, not all of them. Clone size and V and J calls were adopted from that table, with D and trimming inferred from the DNA. Among 90,000 or so clones listed, 86% were seen once. Sequences were obtained from peripheral blood. This chain connects TRBV5-1 to TRBJ2-7; D perhaps matches TRBD1 (5 bases). The sequence came from a man in his fifties with active COVID-19. This chain's CDR3 is CASSLSAGYEQYF. CDR3 nucleotide sequence: TGCGCCAGCAGCTTGTCTGCAGGGTACGAGCAGTACTTC.